These T cell receptor beta chains were read from a single sample in a study of blood T cell repertoires in COVID-19. The repertoire was sequenced with immunoSEQ multiplex PCR; TCRdb's copy has only in-frame clones and lacks some. This table holds approximately 110,000 clones, more than 80% found once. Input material: peripheral blood. These receptors were taken from a woman aged 60-70 years with COVID-19, enrolled during active disease. CDR3s include the opening cysteine and the closing phenylalanine or tryptophan. A D gene is named only where the DNA matches it firmly. Size tells how often a clone was seen (once, few, many) or the class of an expanded clone, and some rows leave it out.

clone size	V gene	D gene	J gene	CDR3 protein	CDR3 DNA
once	TRBV7-8	NA	TRBJ1-4	CASSFRGTNEKLFF	TGTGCCAGCAGCTTTCGGGGGACTAATGAAAAACTGTTTTTT
NA	TRBV12-3/TRBV12-4	NA	TRBJ2-5	CASSYLQETQYF	TGTGCCAGCAGCTACCTACAAGAGACCCAGTACTTC
NA	TRBV7-6	TRBD1	TRBJ2-2	CASSLAGQGRAGELFF	TGTGCCAGCAGCCTAGCTGGACAGGGTCGGGCCGGGGAGCTGTTTTTT
few	TRBV30	NA	TRBJ1-6	CAWSPLGGSYNSPLHF	TGTGCCTGGAGTCCCTTGGGGGGCTCCTATAATTCACCCCTCCACTTT
NA	TRBV19	TRBD1	TRBJ2-2	CASETGGNTGELFF	TGTGCCAGCGAGACAGGGGGTAACACCGGGGAGCTGTTTTTT
NA	TRBV9	NA	TRBJ1-2	CASSATFLDSGGYTF	TGTGCCAGCAGCGCCACTTTCCTCGATTCGGGGGGCTACACCTTC
once	TRBV19	NA	TRBJ2-2	CGIFSGELFF	TGTGGTATTTTTTCCGGGGAGCTGTTTTTT
NA	TRBV7-2	TRBD2	TRBJ2-3	CASSLLAGDTDTQYF	TGTGCCAGCAGCTTACTAGCGGGGGACACAGATACGCAGTATTTT
once	TRBV27	NA	TRBJ1-4	CASSSLQKENEKLFF	TGTGCCAGCAGTTCCCTCCAAAAGGAGAATGAAAAACTGTTTTTT
NA	TRBV7-8	TRBD1	TRBJ1-1	CASSVPPGQGNTEAFF	TGTGCCAGCAGCGTCCCTCCGGGACAGGGTAACACTGAAGCTTTCTTT
NA	TRBV4-2	TRBD1	TRBJ1-1	CASSQLGQGDGTEAFF	TGTGCCAGCAGCCAATTAGGACAGGGGGACGGCACTGAAGCTTTCTTT
NA	TRBV5-6	TRBD2	TRBJ2-7	CASSLGVGKGGFHEQYF	TGTGCCAGCAGCTTGGGCGTTGGAAAGGGAGGGTTCCACGAGCAGTACTTC
NA	TRBV18	NA	TRBJ2-2	CASSPPPATGELFF	TGTGCCAGCTCACCACCTCCTGCGACCGGGGAGCTGTTTTTT
NA	TRBV4-2	NA	TRBJ1-1	CASSQYLGGTEAFF	TGTGCCAGCAGCCAGTACCTGGGGGGCACTGAAGCTTTCTTT
NA	TRBV7-9	NA	TRBJ1-6	CASSLAARGRDNSPLHF	TGTGCCAGCAGCTTAGCGGCCCGGGGGAGAGATAATTCACCCCTCCACTTT
NA	TRBV15	TRBD1	TRBJ2-7	CATSSGGQGSSYEQYF	TGTGCCACCAGCAGCGGGGGACAGGGAAGCTCCTACGAGCAGTACTTC
NA	TRBV27	TRBD1	TRBJ1-1	CASSFLQGRNTEAFF	TGTGCCAGCAGTTTCCTACAGGGGAGGAACACTGAAGCTTTCTTT
NA	TRBV10-3	TRBD1	TRBJ1-1	CAIAGTAEKNTEAFF	TGTGCCATCGCCGGGACAGCGGAGAAAAACACTGAAGCTTTCTTT
few	TRBV6-2/TRBV6-3	NA	TRBJ1-1	CASSVQQRVLNTEAFF	TGTGCCAGCAGTGTCCAACAGAGGGTTTTGAACACTGAAGCTTTCTTT
NA	TRBV27	NA	TRBJ1-2	CASSLSRGNNYGYTF	TGTGCCAGCAGTTTATCAAGGGGAAATAACTATGGCTACACCTTC
once	TRBV4-1	NA	TRBJ1-2	CASSQDQGRSYTF	TGCGCCAGCAGCCAAGACCAGGGGCGGAGCTACACCTTC
NA	TRBV9	NA	TRBJ2-2	CASSEPQGRDTGELFF	TGTGCCAGCAGCGAGCCGCAGGGGCGAGACACCGGGGAGCTGTTTTTT
NA	TRBV7-2	NA	TRBJ2-1	CASSLLRGEGGEQFF	TGTGCCAGCAGCTTACTTCGTGGAGAGGGTGGCGAGCAGTTCTTC
NA	TRBV5-1	NA	TRBJ1-4	CASTFGATNEKLFF	TGCGCCAGCACCTTCGGTGCAACTAATGAAAAACTGTTTTTT
NA	TRBV2	NA	TRBJ1-4	CASKSHLGEKLFF	TGTGCCAGCAAGTCCCATCTCGGTGAAAAACTGTTTTTT
NA	TRBV5-4	NA	TRBJ2-6	CASSLETALSGANVLTF	TGTGCCAGCAGCTTGGAGACAGCCCTCTCTGGGGCCAACGTCCTGACTTTC
once	TRBV11-1	TRBD2	TRBJ2-1	CASSLLAGGSVEQFF	TGTGCCAGCAGCTTATTAGCGGGGGGGTCGGTGGAGCAGTTCTTC
NA	TRBV5-6	TRBD1	TRBJ1-2	CASSLVPPGGAFYGYTF	TGTGCCAGCAGCTTGGTCCCTCCAGGGGGCGCCTTCTATGGCTACACCTTC
few	TRBV11-1	NA	TRBJ1-1	CASSPGGGTEAFF	TGTGCCAGCAGCCCCGGGGGAGGCACTGAAGCTTTCTTT
few	TRBV25-1	TRBD1	TRBJ1-5	CASSEDTPGTGTGQPQHF	TGTGCCAGCAGTGAGGATACTCCCGGGACAGGGACAGGACAGCCCCAGCATTTT
NA	TRBV6-5	NA	TRBJ1-1	CASSRHRVTEAFF	TGTGCCAGCAGTAGGCACAGGGTTACTGAAGCTTTCTTT
once	TRBV2	TRBD2	TRBJ2-7	CASSGRLAATYEQYF	TGTGCCAGCAGTGGTCGACTAGCAGCTACCTACGAGCAGTACTTC
few	TRBV15	NA	TRBJ2-1	CATSRDLQPDYNEQFF	TGTGCCACCAGCAGAGATTTACAGCCCGACTACAATGAGCAGTTCTTC
NA	TRBV11-2	NA	TRBJ2-4	CASSWDSGVSKNIQYF	TGTGCCAGCAGCTGGGACTCGGGGGTTTCCAAAAACATTCAGTACTTC
once	TRBV11-3	TRBD2	TRBJ2-7	CASSPSGGSSYEQYF	TGTGCCAGCAGCCCTAGCGGGGGCAGCTCCTACGAGCAGTACTTC
NA	TRBV27	NA	TRBJ1-2	CASRPPGQRRYGYTF	TGTGCCAGCAGACCCCCAGGACAGCGACGTTATGGCTACACCTTC
NA	TRBV19	TRBD1	TRBJ1-1	CASSPGQKMNTEAFF	TGTGCCAGTAGTCCGGGACAGAAGATGAACACTGAAGCTTTCTTT
NA	TRBV2	NA	TRBJ1-5	CASSEPGIFNQPQHF	TGTGCCAGCAGTGAACCGGGGATATTCAATCAGCCCCAGCATTTT